The 20 T cell receptor beta chains reported below all come from one sample, sequenced in a study of blood T cell repertoires in COVID-19. Clones were sequenced by immunoSEQ multiplex PCR, and TCRdb holds only the in-frame ones, with some missing. The sample consists of about 98,000 clones, more than 70% of them appearing once. Sequencing was carried out using peripheral blood. The source of these receptors is a man in his 70s with acute or convalescent COVID-19.

This clone has only a few counts. The chain recombines TRBV18 with TRBJ2-7, with 9 bases matching TRBD1. Germline V CDR1 and CDR2: KGHSH, LQKENI. This CDR3 is built from 14 residues. V lost 4 bases, J lost 2 bases, and 3 bases stayed unmatched. The CDR3 loop reads CASSLRQGAYEQYF. In DNA form, the CDR3 reads TGTGCCAGCTCACTCCGACAGGGGGCCTACGAGCAGTACTTC.

Comments on this clone: One end of the junction is discordant with germline, which a read error may explain. The rearrangement links TRBV2 to TRBJ2-5; 7 bases match TRBD1. The CDR3 is made up of 11 amino acids. Germline values: CDR1 SNHLY, CDR2 FYNNEI. CDR3 residues: CASSEEGTEHF. In nucleotides, the CDR3 is TGTGCCAGCAGTGAAGAAGGGACAGAGCACTTC. The whole variable domain, filled in from reference TRBV2 and TRBJ2-5, reads EPEVTQTPSHQVTQMGQEVILRCVPISNHLYFYWYRQILGQKVEFLVSFYNNEISEKSEIFDDQFSVERPDGSNFTLKIRSTKLEDSAMYFCASSEEGTEHFGPGTRLLVL.

This chain links TRBV5-1 with TRBJ2-7; 12 nucleotides line up with TRBD1. Looked up from germline, CDR1 is SGHRS and CDR2 is YFSETQ. The V segment lost 0 bases and the J segment 5 bases; nucleotides outside the gene matches: 3. The CDR3 length is 15 residues. CDR3 sequence: CASSLVGQGAHEQYF. The CDR3 DNA reads TGCGCCAGCAGCTTGGTGGGACAGGGGGCCCACGAGCAGTACTTC.

The rearrangement uses TRBV2 and TRBJ1-2, with unresolved D. Trimming pared 7 bases from V and 8 bases from J, leaving 14 bases between. The CDR3 runs to 12 residues. CDR1 and CDR2 from the germline V gene are SNHLY and FYNNEI. The CDR3 region has the DNA TGTGCCAGCAAAGGCGGTCAAGACGGCTACACCTTC. It is translated as CASKGGQDGYTF. Full variable domain (missing parts from reference TRBV2 and TRBJ1-2): EPEVTQTPSHQVTQMGQEVILRCVPISNHLYFYWYRQILGQKVEFLVSFYNNEISEKSEIFDDQFSVERPDGSNFTLKIRSTKLEDSAMYFCASKGGQDGYTFGSGTRLTVV.

The genes are TRBV13 and TRBJ2-2; 13 bases fit TRBD2. The CDR3 consists of 17 residues. Per the germline V gene, CDR1 is PRHDT and CDR2 is FYEKMQ (reference sequence). Trimming removed 4 bases from V and 5 bases from J; junction bases left unmatched: 7. In nucleotides, the CDR3 is TGTGCCAGCAGCTCCACTAGCGGGAGGGCTTTTACCGGGGAGCTGTTTTTT. Protein: CASSSTSGRAFTGELFF.

The chain has TRBV19 and TRBJ1-1; D call uncertain. The germline V gene has CDR1 LNHDA and CDR2 SQIVND (reference sequence). The CDR3 covers 15 residues. V lost 3 bases to trimming and J lost 3 bases, with 14 bases between them. CDR3 sequence: CASSIPAAGDTEAFF. For the CDR3, the DNA is TGTGCCAGTAGTATTCCCGCGGCCGGGGACACTGAAGCTTTCTTT.

The chain couples TRBV9 to TRBJ2-4, with TRBD2 as a possible D gene (6 bases). The CDR3 is made up of 15 amino acids. Per germline, CDR1 SGDLS and CDR2 YYNGEE. V dropped 3 bases and J dropped 6 bases, with 16 bases sitting between them. CDR3 region: CASSDYPGLLNIQYF. The DNA for the CDR3 is TGTGCCAGCAGCGATTACCCGGGACTTTTAAACATTCAGTACTTC. The variable domain in full, completed from reference TRBV9 and TRBJ2-4, reads DSGVTQTPKHLITATGQRVTLRCSPRSGDLSVYWYQQSLDQGLQFLIQYYNGEERAKGNILERFSAQQFPDLHSELNLSSLELGDSALYFCASSDYPGLLNIQYFGAGTRLSVL.

The chain joins TRBV5-6 to TRBJ2-7, with 7 positions matching TRBD2. The trim removed 1 base at V and 0 bases at J, leaving 7 bases unmatched. This CDR3 has 16 residues. Germline values: CDR1 SGHDT, CDR2 YYEEEE. CDR3 amino acids: CASSLSVLALSYEQYF. The CDR3 DNA sequence: TGTGCCAGCAGCTTGTCAGTACTAGCGCTCTCCTACGAGCAGTACTTC.

The J gene is TRBJ2-7, the V gene TRBV20-1; 12 bases match TRBD2. Germline CDR1 and CDR2: DFQATT and SNEGSKA (reference sequence). CDR3 length: 16 residues. With V trimmed by 3 bases and J by 0 bases, 6 bases remained unmatched. Here the CDR3 DNA reads TGCAGTGCTAGTGGACCGGGACTAGCGGGCTCCTACGAGCAGTACTTC. Encoded protein: CSASGPGLAGSYEQYF.

The chain carries TRBV27 and TRBJ2-7; D is undetermined. This CDR3 is built from 14 residues. Germline V gives CDR1 MNHEY, CDR2 SMNVEV (reference sequence). Trimming took 5 bases from V and 2 from J, leaving 13 bases between them. CDR3 residues: CASSGAGATYEQYF. The CDR3 bases are TGTGCCAGCAGTGGCGCCGGAGCCACCTACGAGCAGTACTTC.

J is TRBJ2-1 and V is TRBV28; tentatively, D is TRBD1 (8 bases). V was trimmed by 5 bases and J by 3 bases, leaving 14 bases between them. The CDR3 is made up of 15 amino acids. Looked up from germline, CDR1 is MDHEN and CDR2 is SYDVKM. In DNA, the CDR3 is TGTGCCAGCAGTCCCAACAGGGGGGGCTACAATGAGCAGTTCTTC. It codes for CASSPNRGGYNEQFF.

CDR3 sequence reads: CASRPGQVTTEAFF. The CDR3 DNA reads as TGTGCCAGCAGGCCGGGACAGGTCACAACTGAAGCTTTCTTT. This rearrangement joins TRBV6-6 to TRBJ1-1; the match to TRBD1 covers 8 bases. This CDR3 is built from 14 residues. After removal of 6 bases from V and 5 bases from J, the junction contained 8 bases not matched to a gene. Germline V CDR1 and CDR2: MNHNY, SVGAGI (reference sequence).

This chain connects TRBV7-8 to TRBJ2-1, with TRBD1 as a possible D gene (6 bases). Germline V gene lookup returns CDR1 SGHVS and CDR2 FQNEAQ. The CDR3 consists of 14 residues. Trimming removed 4 bases at V and 10 bases at J, with 17 bases between. The DNA of the CDR3 is TGTGCCAGCAGCTGGTCCCCGGACAGCCGCGAGCAGTTCTTC. Encoded protein: CASSWSPDSREQFF.

The CDR3 protein is CASSLGQNPGYEQYF. Written as DNA, the CDR3 is TGTGCCAGCAGTTTAGGGCAAAATCCCGGCTACGAGCAGTACTTC. The J gene is TRBJ2-7, the V gene TRBV28; D ambiguous. The CDR3 is made up of 15 amino acids. The ends were cut back, 2 bases at V and 3 bases at J, with 14 bases in the middle. Looked up from germline, CDR1 is MDHEN and CDR2 is SYDVKM.

This chain links TRBV10-3 with TRBJ2-1, with D tentatively TRBD2 (5 bases). V was cut by 6 bases and J by 9 bases, with 18 bases left in between. The CDR3 contains 14 residues. Germline CDR1 ENHRY, CDR2 SYGVKD. The CDR3 sequence: CAISIGPIAPEQFF. CDR3 sequence (DNA): TGTGCCATCAGCATAGGACCTATAGCGCCTGAGCAGTTCTTC.

Worth noting for this clone: Other nucleotide sequences in the sample specify the same CDR3. This chain uses TRBV20-1 with TRBJ2-3; weak D call: TRBD1 (6 bases). This CDR3 is 14 amino acids long. The ends were cut back, 3 bases at V and 0 bases at J, with 10 bases in the middle. Germline V gene sequence: CDR1 DFQATT, CDR2 SNEGSKA (reference sequence). The CDR3 sequence is CSASRDTSTDTQYF. CDR3 coding DNA: TGCAGTGCTAGTAGGGACACTAGCACAGATACGCAGTATTTT.

This chain joins TRBV7-8 and TRBJ2-1; TRBD2 matches 7 bases. V gave up 0 bases and J gave up 8 bases; unmatched junction bases: 4. CDR3 size: 14 residues. Germline V CDR1 and CDR2: SGHVS, FQNEAQ. In DNA form, the CDR3 reads TGTGCCAGCAGCTTAGCGGGAGGGGTAGATGAGCAGTTCTTC. This sequence encodes CASSLAGGVDEQFF.

V usage is TRBV28 and J usage is TRBJ1-2, with 12 bases matching TRBD1. V trimming: 6 bases; J trimming: 8 bases; junction bases outside the gene matches: 19. The CDR3 spans 18 residues. Germline V gene lookup returns CDR1 MDHEN and CDR2 SYDVKM. CDR3 sequence: CASSPTGTGGGRVKGYTF. CDR3 DNA: TGTGCCAGCAGCCCGACCGGGACAGGGGGCGGAAGGGTAAAGGGCTACACCTTC.

The sample holds a few counts of this clone. CDR3 in DNA: TGCAGCGTTGACTTGGGGGGAGCCGGGACTAGCGTTACCGGGGAGCTGTTTTTT. Its translation is CSVDLGGAGTSVTGELFF. The gene calls are TRBV29-1 and TRBJ2-2; 10 bases fit TRBD2. Trimming at V came to 3 bases and at J to 5 bases, leaving 15 bases not matched to a gene. Looked up from germline, CDR1 is SQVTM and CDR2 is ANQGSEA. This CDR3 is built from 18 residues.

The V call is TRBV2, the J call TRBJ1-4; D call uncertain. The CDR3 covers 13 residues. V lost 5 bases to trimming and J lost 8 bases, with 12 bases between them. Per germline, CDR1 SNHLY and CDR2 FYNNEI. This CDR3 is CASSLGPGEKLFF. The CDR3 DNA is TGTGCCAGCAGTCTCGGCCCGGGGGAAAAACTGTTTTTT.